This T cell receptor (beta chain) was observed in a study of cytomegalovirus exposure and HLA in healthy donors. Study conclusions and caveats: Sequencing likely produced, as an artifact, a cluster of highly shared sequence variants. Differences between HLA loci emerged in a later analysis of TCR association rates, with DRB1 most and HLA-C fewest.

In regard to this clone: As yet, its antigen is unknown.

Use of 60 Vbeta and 13 Jbeta primers characterized the PCR. Using immunoSEQ multiplex PCR, the repertoire was profiled, and TCRdb retains in-frame clones only, with some absent. The sample has about 99,000 clones, roughly three quarters seen once. CDR1 and CDR2 from the germline V gene are MNHNY and SVGAGI (reference sequence). The CDR3 sequence is 16 residues long. Trimming removed 0 bases from V and 4 bases from J, with 12 bases in between. The sequenced sample consisted of PBMCs. The V call is TRBV6-6, the J call TRBJ2-2; D unclear. This receptor was identified in a male donor in good health and CMV-seropositive. The CDR3 DNA follows: TGTGCCAGCAGTTACTCGGTTACAGTTCTCACCGGGGAGCTGTTTTTT. Residues: CASSYSVTVLTGELFF.